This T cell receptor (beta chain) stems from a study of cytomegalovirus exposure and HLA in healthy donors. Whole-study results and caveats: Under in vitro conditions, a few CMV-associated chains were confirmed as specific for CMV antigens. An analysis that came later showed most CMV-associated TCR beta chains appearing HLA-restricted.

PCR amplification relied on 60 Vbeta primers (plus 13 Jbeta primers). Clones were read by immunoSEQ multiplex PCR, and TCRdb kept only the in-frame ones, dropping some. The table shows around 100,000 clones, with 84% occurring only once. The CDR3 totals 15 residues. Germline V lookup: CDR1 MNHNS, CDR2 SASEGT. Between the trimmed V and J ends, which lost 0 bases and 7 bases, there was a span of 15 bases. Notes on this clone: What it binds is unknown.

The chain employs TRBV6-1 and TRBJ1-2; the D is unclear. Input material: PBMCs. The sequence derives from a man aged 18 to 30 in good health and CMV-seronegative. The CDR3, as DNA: TGTGCCAGCAGTGAAGCCCGGGTTAGGTCGTTTGGCTACACCTTC. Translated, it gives CASSEARVRSFGYTF.